This T cell receptor (beta chain) was captured by sequencing in a study of blood T cell repertoires in COVID-19. The wider study: Researchers got acute and convalescent COVID-19 samples from the United States, Italy and Spain. PBMCs, B-cell-depleted T cells, or T cells were the source of the cDNA or gDNA that made up the material.

Authors' processing steps: Amplifying reference gene primers gave estimates of nucleated cell counts. Libraries were prepared by immunoSEQ multiplex PCR; TCRdb keeps only in-frame clonotypes and omits some of them. V, J and clone size are those of that table, while D and trimming were read from the DNA. This table has some 270,000 clones, 86% appearing once. V lost 3 bases and J 4 bases, leaving 12 bases between the germline ends. Germline values: CDR1 SEHNR, CDR2 FQNEAQ (reference sequence). The CDR3 sequence is 14 residues long. Sample: peripheral blood. The receptor was isolated from a man aged 40-50 years with active or convalescent COVID-19. V is TRBV7-9 and J is TRBJ1-1, with D possibly matching TRBD1 (5 bases). The CDR3 reads CASSFLGVGTEAFF. The CDR3 DNA is TGTGCCAGCAGCTTCCTAGGGGTTGGCACTGAAGCTTTCTTT.